This paragraph reports one T cell receptor beta chain. Its target is unknown. Germline CDR1 reads SGHAT; CDR2 reads FQNNGV. The CDR3 covers 18 residues. The sample belongs to a study of monozygotic twins with inflammatory bowel disease. Study results and limitations: Repertoire similarity did not differ between concordant and discordant twins, perhaps due to limited power. Heterogeneous immunosuppressive treatment regimens may have introduced variability into patient repertoires.

Making cDNA involved eight separate reactions per sample. During cDNA synthesis, UMIs that each contained a 6-nucleotide sample barcode were added by means of template switching. TCRdb processed the 5' RACE reads again and assigns one entry to each CDR3 protein, with no DNA. The sample table sets out fewer than 350,000 distinct CDR3 sequences. The genes are TRBV11-2 and TRBJ2-1; TCRdb proposes TRBD2, but this gene call is untestable without DNA. The specimen was blood. The TCR sequence derives from a human donor with ulcerative colitis or Crohn's disease, or a healthy co-twin of an affected twin (not recorded which). CDR3 region: CASSLDPRSPSGYNEQFF.